A selection of T cell receptor beta chains follows, all from one sample in a study of cytomegalovirus exposure and HLA in healthy donors. Sequenced by immunoSEQ multiplex PCR; TCRdb stores in-frame clones only, minus some. The table records 150,000 to 200,000 clones, roughly 96% of them present only once. Sequenced material: PBMCs. These receptors were taken from a woman under 30 in good health and CMV-seronegative. Both conserved end residues are part of each CDR3. The order of the fields is D gene, clone size, J gene, CDR3 length, V gene, CDR3 DNA, CDR3 protein. The D gene is left open where the match is weak. The size of a clone is reported for some rows only, either as once, few or many, or as a class for expanded clones.

D: .
size: .
J: TRBJ1-4
length: 18
V: TRBV15
DNA: TGTGCCACCAGCAGAGATACAGGGATCGTATCAACTAATGAAAAACTGTTTTTT
CDR3: CATSRDTGIVSTNEKLFF

D: .
size: .
J: TRBJ1-3
length: 12
V: TRBV7-8
DNA: TGTGCCAGCAGTCCCTCGGGAAACACCATATATTTT
CDR3: CASSPSGNTIYF

D: .
size: .
J: TRBJ2-1
length: 14
V: TRBV5-1
DNA: TGCGCCAGCAGAGACCAGACCTCGGGAAATGAGCAGTTCTTC
CDR3: CASRDQTSGNEQFF

D: TRBD2
size: .
J: TRBJ2-1
length: 16
V: TRBV7-3
DNA: TGTGCCAGCAGCTTAAACGGGGGGGCCAACGGCAATGAGCAGTTCTTC
CDR3: CASSLNGGANGNEQFF

D: TRBD1
size: .
J: TRBJ1-2
length: 13
V: TRBV19
DNA: TGTGCCAGTAGTATCCAGGGGGACTATGGCTACACCTTC
CDR3: CASSIQGDYGYTF

D: .
size: .
J: TRBJ1-6
length: 13
V: TRBV5-4
DNA: TGTGCCAGCAGCTTGGTGGAGGATTCACCCCTCCACTTT
CDR3: CASSLVEDSPLHF

D: TRBD1
size: .
J: TRBJ2-3
length: 17
V: TRBV7-9
DNA: TGTGCCAGCAGCGCTCACCGGGACAGTCGATCCACAGATACGCAGTATTTT
CDR3: CASSAHRDSRSTDTQYF

D: .
size: .
J: TRBJ2-5
length: 13
V: TRBV18
DNA: TGTGCCAGCTCACCATACGGGCAAGAGACCCAGTACTTC
CDR3: CASSPYGQETQYF

D: .
size: .
J: TRBJ2-5
length: 15
V: TRBV15
DNA: TGTGCCACCAGCAGAGATACTTCGTACCAAGAGACCCAGTACTTC
CDR3: CATSRDTSYQETQYF

D: TRBD2
size: .
J: TRBJ2-3
length: 14
V: TRBV7-2
DNA: TGTGCCAGCAGCCCGCTAGCGGGGACAGATACGCAGTATTTT
CDR3: CASSPLAGTDTQYF

D: TRBD1
size: .
J: TRBJ1-2
length: 14
V: TRBV5-1
DNA: TGCGCCAGCAGCTTGCTCGGGACAGACTATGGCTACACCTTC
CDR3: CASSLLGTDYGYTF

D: .
size: once
J: TRBJ2-1
length: 15
V: TRBV7-9
DNA: TGTGCCAGCAGCGACACAGGGAGCTCCTACAATGAGCAGTTCTTC
CDR3: CASSDTGSSYNEQFF

D: .
size: .
J: TRBJ1-1
length: 13
V: TRBV19
DNA: TGTGCCAGTAGCGTGACAGCGAACACTGAAGCTTTCTTT
CDR3: CASSVTANTEAFF

D: .
size: .
J: TRBJ2-5
length: 16
V: TRBV7-9
DNA: TGTGCCAGCAGCTTAGGTCAACTAAACTTCCAAGAGACCCAGTACTTC
CDR3: CASSLGQLNFQETQYF

D: .
size: .
J: TRBJ1-5
length: 15
V: TRBV7-9
DNA: TGTGCCAGCAGCTTGGGCCCCTGGGGCAATCAGCCCCAGCATTTT
CDR3: CASSLGPWGNQPQHF

D: .
size: .
J: TRBJ1-4
length: 16
V: TRBV5-1
DNA: TGCGCCAGCAGCTTGGAGGTCGGGTGGACTAATGAAAAACTGTTTTTT
CDR3: CASSLEVGWTNEKLFF

D: .
size: .
J: TRBJ2-5
length: 18
V: TRBV25-1
DNA: TGTGCCAGCAGTGAACTCATCCCTCGGCGGGACTTCCAAGAGACCCAGTACTTC
CDR3: CASSELIPRRDFQETQYF

D: .
size: .
J: TRBJ1-4
length: 13
V: TRBV6-5
DNA: TGTGCCGGGGTGGGGCATCCAAAGGAAAAACTGTTTTTT
CDR3: CAGVGHPKEKLFF

D: .
size: .
J: TRBJ2-5
length: 16
V: TRBV5-1
DNA: TGCGCCAGCAGCTTGGAAGGCGGCAATCCTCAAGAGACCCAGTACTTC
CDR3: CASSLEGGNPQETQYF

D: TRBD1
size: once
J: TRBJ2-7
length: 16
V: TRBV18
DNA: TGTGCCAGCTCACACGGCCGGGACAGGGAAACCTACGAGCAGTACTTC
CDR3: CASSHGRDRETYEQYF

D: .
size: .
J: TRBJ2-7
length: 14
V: TRBV5-1
DNA: TGCGCCAGCAGCTTGGTCCCAGGAAACTACGAGCAGTACTTC
CDR3: CASSLVPGNYEQYF

D: .
size: .
J: TRBJ2-5
length: 15
V: TRBV27
DNA: TGTGCCAGCAGTTTGGCGGGGACTGCCCGAGAGACCCAGTACTTC
CDR3: CASSLAGTARETQYF

D: .
size: once
J: TRBJ1-2
length: 12
V: TRBV29-1
DNA: TGCAGCGTTGGCAGGGCGAGCTATGGCTACACCTTC
CDR3: CSVGRASYGYTF

D: .
size: .
J: TRBJ2-1
length: 15
V: TRBV18
DNA: TGTGCCAGCTCACCGAAACAGTCCCAAGACAATGAGCAGTTCTTC
CDR3: CASSPKQSQDNEQFF

D: .
size: .
J: TRBJ2-2
length: 16
V: TRBV7-7
DNA: TGTGCTAGCAGCTTGTCGACAGGAACGAACACCGGGGAGCTGTTTTTT
CDR3: CASSLSTGTNTGELFF

D: TRBD1
size: .
J: TRBJ2-3
length: 15
V: TRBV6-1
DNA: TGTGCCAGCAGTGAATTGGGCAGGGGGAGAGATACGCAGTATTTT
CDR3: CASSELGRGRDTQYF

D: .
size: .
J: TRBJ1-4
length: 15
V: TRBV7-8
DNA: TGTGCCAGCAGCAAAACAGGGATGGCTAATGAAAAACTGTTTTTT
CDR3: CASSKTGMANEKLFF

D: .
size: .
J: TRBJ2-7
length: 15
V: TRBV5-1
DNA: TGCGCCAGCAGCTTACCGGACTCCTATACCTACGAGCAGTACTTC
CDR3: CASSLPDSYTYEQYF

D: TRBD2
size: .
J: TRBJ2-5
length: 16
V: TRBV5-1
DNA: TGCGCCAGCAGCTTGGATGGACTAGCGGGAATCGAGACCCAGTACTTC
CDR3: CASSLDGLAGIETQYF